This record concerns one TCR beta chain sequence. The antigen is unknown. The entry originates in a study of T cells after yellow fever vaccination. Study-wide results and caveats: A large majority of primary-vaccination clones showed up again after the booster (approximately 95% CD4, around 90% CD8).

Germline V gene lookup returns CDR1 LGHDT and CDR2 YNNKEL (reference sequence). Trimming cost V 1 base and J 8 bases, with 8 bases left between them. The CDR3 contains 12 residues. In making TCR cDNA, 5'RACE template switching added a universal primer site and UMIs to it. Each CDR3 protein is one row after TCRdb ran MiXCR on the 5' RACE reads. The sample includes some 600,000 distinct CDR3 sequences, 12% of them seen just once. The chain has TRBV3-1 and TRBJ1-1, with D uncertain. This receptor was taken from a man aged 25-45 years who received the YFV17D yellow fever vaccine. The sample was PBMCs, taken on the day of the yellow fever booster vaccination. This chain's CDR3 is CASSQVGEEAFF. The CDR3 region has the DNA TGTGCCAGCAGCCAAGTTGGGGAGGAAGCTTTCTTT.